A single sample is the source of the 19 T cell receptor beta chains below, sequenced in a study of Tregs in tolerant kidney transplant recipients. The nonmyeloablative bone marrow transplants came from related graft donors, with transient mixed chimerism. Data came from immunoSEQ multiplex PCR; TCRdb stores just in-frame clones and leaves some out. Of some 57,000 clones listed, approximately 90% are singletons. The sample was CD8+ T cells from blood (PBMCs), taken 24 months after the transplant. Receptors were obtained from a human patient who received a combined kidney and bone marrow transplant. Among the T cells, some may be from the graft donor.

The chain has TRBV10-3 and TRBJ1-2, with 9 positions matching TRBD1. After removal of 7 bases from V and 5 bases from J, the junction contained 11 bases not matched to a gene. CDR1 ENHRY and CDR2 SYGVKD come from the germline V gene. CDR3 length: 15 amino acids. Written as DNA, the CDR3 is TGTGCCATCAACGCCCGACAGGGGGTTCTTTATGGCTACACCTTC. This codes for CAINARQGVLYGYTF.

The gene calls are TRBV4-2 and TRBJ2-3, with TRBD2 matching over 11 bases. With V trimmed by 4 bases and J by 5 bases, 20 bases remained unmatched. CDR3 length: 20 amino acids. Per germline, CDR1 LGHNA and CDR2 YNFKEQ. In DNA form, the CDR3 reads TGTGCCAGCAGCCTGATTGCCGGGACTAGCGGTTTGAGGAGGGTAGATACGCAGTATTTT. Amino acids: CASSLIAGTSGLRRVDTQYF.

The chain carries TRBV4-3 and TRBJ1-1, with 7 nucleotides matching TRBD1. Germline V gene lookup returns CDR1 LGHNA and CDR2 YSLEER. The V gene end was trimmed by 1 base and the J gene end by 8 bases; junction bases not matched to a gene: 25. This CDR3 region has 20 residues. The CDR3 region has the DNA TGCGCCAGCAGCCAAGTGTGGTCGAGGAGGGGGCGATCGATGCGCCGCGAAGCTTTCTTT. This gives the protein CASSQVWSRRGRSMRREAFF.

V gene TRBV4-3 combines with J gene TRBJ2-7; the match to TRBD2 covers 7 bases. The CDR3 is 15 residues long. V trimming: 4 bases; J trimming: 3 bases; junction bases outside the gene matches: 9. CDR1 is LGHNA and CDR2 is YSLEER in the germline V gene. The CDR3 DNA is TGCGCCAGCAGCCCGGCCCTGGGGGAGGGCTACGAGCAGTACTTC. It yields the protein CASSPALGEGYEQYF.

This clone occurred a few times. The chain has TRBV19 and TRBJ1-1; 8 bases agree with TRBD1. The CDR3 spans 15 residues. CDR1 is LNHDA and CDR2 is SQIVND in the germline V gene (reference sequence). The J segment lost 6 bases and the V segment lost 8 bases, leaving 14 bases of the junction unmatched. The CDR3 is CASSQGAIFPAEAFF. Written as DNA, the CDR3 is TGTGCCAGTTCGCAGGGGGCGATCTTTCCCGCTGAAGCTTTCTTT.

About this clone itself: The sample carries other DNA sequences with the same CDR3. The gene calls are TRBV4-3 and TRBJ2-1; D possibly corresponds to TRBD2 (6 bases). The V and J ends lost 0 bases and 4 bases respectively, with 13 bases between them. Germline V gives CDR1 LGHNA, CDR2 YSLEER. The CDR3 spans 16 residues. DNA for the CDR3: TGCGCCAGCAGCCAAGATGGGGCGGCGGGGTACAATGAGCAGTTCTTC. The encoded protein is CASSQDGAAGYNEQFF.

The chain is built from TRBV7-9 and TRBJ1-2; D is undetermined. The germline CDR1 and CDR2 sequences are SEHNR and FQNEAQ (reference sequence). The CDR3 consists of 14 residues. The V end was cut by 4 bases, the J end by 4 bases, with 13 bases between. This CDR3 reads CASSWVERSYGYTF. As DNA, the CDR3 is TGTGCCAGCAGCTGGGTCGAGCGGTCCTATGGCTACACCTTC.

The chain carries TRBV4-2 and TRBJ2-7, with TRBD1 matching over 11 bases. Unmatched junction bases numbered 3, after V lost 4 bases and J lost 4 bases. Germline V gene lookup returns CDR1 LGHNA and CDR2 YNFKEQ. This CDR3 has 14 amino acids. CDR3 amino acids: CASSPDRGLYEQYF. The CDR3 region has the DNA TGTGCCAGCAGCCCGGACAGGGGGCTTTACGAGCAGTACTTC.

The CDR3 protein is CASSQDVLDTEGNTGELFF. The CDR3 DNA is TGCGCCAGCAGCCAAGACGTCCTCGATACAGAGGGAAACACCGGGGAGCTGTTTTTT. The V and J genes are TRBV4-3 and TRBJ2-2, with D possibly TRBD2 on 5 matching bases. Trimming removed 0 bases from V and 2 bases from J, with 19 bases in between. The CDR3 contains 19 residues. CDR1 LGHNA and CDR2 YSLEER come from the germline V gene.

The DNA for the CDR3 is TGCGCCAGCAGCCAAGACCCGGGACAGGGATTTAACTATGGCTACACCTTC. Protein: CASSQDPGQGFNYGYTF. This rearrangement joins TRBV4-1 to TRBJ1-2; 9 bases agree with TRBD1. Germline V gene lookup returns CDR1 MGHRA and CDR2 YSYEKL. With 0 bases clipped from V and 1 base from J, the junction kept 6 bases outside the gene matches. The CDR3 extends over 17 amino acids.

The chain recombines TRBV4-2 with TRBJ2-3; 13 positions agree with TRBD2. The CDR3 contains 15 residues. With V trimmed by 6 bases and J by 4 bases, 4 bases remained unmatched. Germline CDR1 reads LGHNA; CDR2 reads YNFKEQ. The chain's CDR3 is CASRLAGGPSDTQYF. The CDR3 region has the DNA TGTGCCAGCAGACTAGCGGGAGGGCCCTCAGATACGCAGTATTTT.

This chain uses TRBV30 with TRBJ1-4; 11 bases map to TRBD1. CDR3 length: 16 amino acids. The germline V gene encodes CDR1 GTSNPN and CDR2 SVGIG (reference sequence). J gave up 8 bases and V 2 bases, and 10 bases lay outside the gene matches. The CDR3 region has the DNA TGTGCCTGGAGTTGGGACAGGGGGGCGAAAGGGGAAAAACTGTTTTTT. Protein product: CAWSWDRGAKGEKLFF.

The CDR3 DNA reads TGTGCCAGCAGCTTACGACTAGCGGGAGGAACAGATACGCAGTATTTT. This sequence encodes CASSLRLAGGTDTQYF. The chain recombines TRBV7-9 with TRBJ2-3; 13 positions match TRBD2. The CDR3 has 16 amino acids. V dropped 2 bases and J dropped 3; count of bases not matched to a gene: 2. CDR1 and CDR2 from the germline V gene are SEHNR and FQNEAQ (reference sequence).

V is TRBV28 and J is TRBJ2-7, with TRBD1 matching 7 bases. CDR1 is MDHEN, CDR2 SYDVKM, per germline. Losses at the gene ends were 7 bases for V and 3 bases for J; bases not matched to a gene: 9. This CDR3 is built from 14 residues. The CDR3 spells CASTRQGWLYEQYF. Written as DNA, the CDR3 is TGTGCCAGCACCCGACAGGGTTGGCTCTACGAGCAGTACTTC.

The J gene is TRBJ2-1, the V gene TRBV6-4; the D gene is possibly TRBD2 (5 bases). CDR3 length equals 11 residues. V lost 6 bases to trimming and J lost 9 bases, with 9 bases between them. Germline V gene lookup returns CDR1 MRHNA and CDR2 SNTAGT. The CDR3 reads CASRRAAEQFF. CDR3 DNA sequence: TGTGCCAGCAGGAGGGCGGCTGAGCAGTTCTTC.

The J gene is TRBJ2-3, the V gene TRBV6-6; TRBD2 matches at 10 bases. V shed 2 bases, J shed 4 bases, and the junction held 6 bases outside the gene matches. CDR1 MNHNY and CDR2 SVGAGI come from the germline V gene (reference sequence). CDR3 size: 16 residues. The CDR3 is CASSYGLAGVSDTQYF. The CDR3 DNA is TGTGCCAGCAGTTACGGGCTAGCGGGAGTATCAGATACGCAGTATTTT.

This rearrangement joins TRBV5-1 to TRBJ1-4; D may be TRBD1 (6 bases). CDR1 SGHRS and CDR2 YFSETQ come from the germline V gene. Between the trimmed V and J ends, which lost 2 bases and 8 bases, there was a span of 19 bases. The CDR3 consists of 16 residues. The CDR3 sequence is CASSLLTGTRGEKLFF. CDR3 in DNA: TGCGCCAGCAGCTTACTTACCGGGACACGGGGAGAAAAACTGTTTTTT.

The genes are TRBV9 and TRBJ2-3; 15 nucleotides align to TRBD2. V lost 5 bases to trimming and J lost 8 bases; unmatched junction nucleotides: 9. Germline V gene sequence: CDR1 SGDLS, CDR2 YYNGEE. The CDR3 sequence is 16 residues long. CDR3 in amino acids: CASSTGLAGGPGTQYF. The CDR3 DNA is TGTGCCAGCAGTACCGGACTAGCGGGAGGGCCTGGTACGCAGTATTTT.

This chain joins TRBV27 and TRBJ1-4; tentatively, D is TRBD1 (5 bases). Germline CDR1 MNHEY, CDR2 SMNVEV (reference sequence). V was pared by 5 bases and J by 8 bases, with 18 bases between. The CDR3 is made up of 15 amino acids. CDR3: CASSITAGFVEKLFF. CDR3 in DNA: TGTGCCAGCAGTATAACAGCAGGGTTTGTCGAAAAACTGTTTTTT. Looking up the rest from reference TRBV27 and TRBJ1-4 gives the full variable domain: EAQVTQNPRYLITVTGKKLTVTCSQNMNHEYMSWYRQDPGLGLRQIYYSMNVEVTDKGDVPEGYKVSRKEKRNFPLILESPSPNQTSLYFCASSITAGFVEKLFFGSGTQLSVL.